One sample yielded the 29 T cell receptor beta chains listed below, sequenced in a study of blood T cells in healthy people across ages. A J-beta primer mix and a sample-barcoded 5' primer were used in a second PCR of roughly 7 to 12 cycles. TCRdb processed the 5' RACE reads anew with MiXCR; each CDR3 protein has one entry. Of 550,000 to 700,000 distinct CDR3 sequences in the sample, approximately 27% were seen once. Sequencing was carried out using blood. Receptors originate from a woman in her 70s in good health.

The table lists this clonotype with a few counts. Because the CDR3 is missing its conserved closing phenylalanine or tryptophan, this is likely a read error. The chain combines TRBV29-1 with TRBJ1-2, with 7 bases matching TRBD1. Trimming cost V 0 bases and J 7 bases; bases outside gene matches: 8. This CDR3 is built from 14 residues. Germline V gene data show CDR1 as SQVTM and CDR2 as ANQGSEA. DNA for the CDR3: TGCAGCGTTGAAGATCAACAGGGGATAGCTGGCTACACCCTC. Residues: CSVEDQQGIAGYTL.

The chain recombines TRBV29-1 with TRBJ2-7; D not resolved. The germline V gene has CDR1 SQVTM and CDR2 ANQGSEA. V was cut by 4 bases and J by 1 base, with 8 bases left in between. This CDR3 region has 12 residues. The CDR3 region is CSVARESYEQYF. CDR3 sequence (DNA): TGCAGCGTTGCAAGGGAATCCTACGAGCAGTACTTC.

This clonotype occurred a few times. The CDR3 sequence is CASSEAGGEETQYF. CDR3 nucleotide sequence: TGCGCCAGCAGCGAAGCGGGGGGGGAAGAGACCCAGTACTTC. The chain combines TRBV5-1 with TRBJ2-5; 10 bases match TRBD2. Germline CDR1 is SGHRS and CDR2 is YFSETQ. V was clipped by 4 bases and J by 3 bases; unmatched bases: 3. CDR3 size: 14 residues.

The J gene is TRBJ2-3, the V gene TRBV20-1, with D perhaps assigned TRBD1 or TRBD2 (6 bases each). The CDR3 sequence is 13 residues long. The V gene lost 7 bases and the J gene lost 0 bases, with 11 bases spanning the gap. Germline-derived CDR1 and CDR2 are DFQATT and SNEGSKA (reference sequence). The chain's CDR3 is CSGGAQSTDTQYF. In nucleotides, the CDR3 is TGCAGTGGGGGGGCTCAAAGCACAGATACGCAGTATTTT.

The CDR3 loop reads CASSSQTGAGYTF. Written as DNA, the CDR3 is TGCGCCAGCAGCTCACAAACAGGAGCCGGCTACACCTTC. The V and J genes are TRBV5-1 and TRBJ1-2; the D gene is possibly TRBD1 (5 bases). This CDR3 is built from 13 residues. V shed 3 bases and J shed 8 bases, with 14 bases lying between them. CDR1 is SGHRS, CDR2 YFSETQ, per germline.

This chain joins TRBV9 and TRBJ2-1; tentatively, D is TRBD1 (6 bases). The CDR3 runs to 15 residues. The V end lost 4 bases, the J end lost 1 base, and 12 bases lay between the germline ends. CDR1 SGDLS and CDR2 YYNGEE come from the germline V gene. CDR3 residues: CASSPGAPSYNEQFF. The CDR3 region has the DNA TGTGCCAGCAGCCCAGGGGCGCCTTCCTACAATGAGCAGTTCTTC. Full variable domain (missing parts from reference TRBV9 and TRBJ2-1): DSGVTQTPKHLITATGQRVTLRCSPRSGDLSVYWYQQSLDQGLQFLIQYYNGEERAKGNILERFSAQQFPDLHSELNLSSLELGDSALYFCASSPGAPSYNEQFFGPGTRLTVL.

V is TRBV10-3 and J is TRBJ1-3; no clear D gene. The CDR3 length is 12 residues. Germline CDR1 and CDR2: ENHRY and SYGVKD. Trimming left V 8 bases short and J 1 base short, with 6 bases between. CDR3 DNA sequence: TGTGCCATCGGCAGTTCTGGAAACACCATATATTTT. Translated, it gives CAIGSSGNTIYF.

In this sample, this clonotype turned up a few times. The V call is TRBV12-3 or TRBV12-4, the J call TRBJ1-2; possibly TRBD1 for D (5 bases). V was shortened by 6 bases and J by 6 bases, with 17 bases between the two germline ends. The CDR3 covers 14 residues. The DNA of the CDR3 is TGTGCCAGCAGAAGATCCGGGGCCGGCGATGGCTACACCTTC. Translation: CASRRSGAGDGYTF.

This chain's CDR3 is CASSWRQFGGGYTF. As DNA, the CDR3 is TGTGCCAGCAGCTGGAGACAGTTCGGGGGCGGCTACACCTTC. V gene TRBV11-2 combines with J gene TRBJ1-2, with D tentatively TRBD1 (6 bases). With 4 bases removed from V and 8 bases from J, the gap between germline ends came to 17 bases. The CDR3 sequence is 14 residues long. Germline CDR1 reads SGHAT; CDR2 reads FQNNGV.

V is TRBV6-5 and J is TRBJ2-2; TRBD2 matches at 11 bases. This CDR3 comprises 17 residues. Germline loops: CDR1 MNHEY, CDR2 SVGAGI. The trim removed 2 bases at V and 7 bases at J, leaving 9 bases unmatched. CDR3 DNA sequence: TGTGCCAGCAGTTACCACCCACTAGCGGGGGAGGACGGGGAGCTGTTTTTT. This encodes CASSYHPLAGEDGELFF.

CDR3 DNA: TGCAGTGCTAGAGGCTTGGGGGCCGGGGAGCTGTTTTTT. Translated, it gives CSARGLGAGELFF. The rearrangement joins TRBV20-1 to TRBJ2-2, with D possibly called TRBD1 or TRBD2 (5 bases each). CDR1 and CDR2 from the germline V gene are DFQATT and SNEGSKA (reference sequence). The CDR3 is made up of 13 amino acids. V was shortened by 1 base and J by 6 bases, with 9 bases between the two germline ends.

On this clonotype itself: One end of the junction varies from germline; a read error may be responsible. The rearrangement uses TRBV12-3 or TRBV12-4 and TRBJ1-4; 8 nucleotides align to TRBD1. The CDR3 consists of 16 residues. The CDR3 bases are TGTGCCACCAGTCAGGGACAGGCAACAACTAATGAAAAACTGTTTTTT. It encodes CATSQGQATTNEKLFF.

The chain is built from TRBV29-1 and TRBJ1-4, with unresolved D. Germline loops: CDR1 SQVTM, CDR2 ANQGSEA. This CDR3 is built from 11 residues. The ends were cut back, 5 bases at V and 8 bases at J, with 9 bases in the middle. This chain's CDR3 is CSVTRGEKLFF. Here the CDR3 DNA reads TGCAGCGTTACACGTGGAGAAAAACTGTTTTTT.

Written as DNA, the CDR3 is TGCGCCAGCAGCACATCCGGGAGCACCTTGAGGGCTTTCTTT. As protein: CASSTSGSTLRAFF. The chain employs TRBV5-1 and TRBJ1-1, with D unresolved. The CDR3 has 14 residues. CDR1 is SGHRS, CDR2 YFSETQ, per germline. V was pared by 4 bases and J by 11 bases, with 21 bases between.

V gene TRBV12-3 or TRBV12-4 combines with J gene TRBJ2-3, with D perhaps TRBD2 (5 bases). V was trimmed by 5 bases and J by 4 bases, leaving 10 bases between them. The CDR3 is made up of 13 amino acids. The CDR3 DNA reads as TGTGCCAGCAGTCTTCGAGGGCCAGATACGCAGTATTTT. This sequence encodes CASSLRGPDTQYF.

This clonotype has a handful of counts. The chain couples TRBV6-1 to TRBJ2-7, with 8 bases matching TRBD2. V lost 9 bases and J lost 1; bases outside the gene matches: 17. CDR1 and CDR2 (germline): MNHNS, SASEGT. This CDR3 contains 17 residues. The CDR3, as DNA: TGTGCCAGGGGGCCGAGGGCTAGCGGGCCGTCTTCCTACGAGCAGTACTTC. This encodes CARGPRASGPSSYEQYF.

The chain uses TRBV7-9 and TRBJ2-7, with a weak D call TRBD2 (5 bases). The CDR3 is 15 residues long. Germline-derived CDR1 and CDR2 are SEHNR and FQNEAQ (reference sequence). V was cut by 1 base and J by 4 bases, with 14 bases left in between. The CDR3 sequence is CASSLDTGKRYEQYF. In nucleotides, the CDR3 is TGTGCCAGCAGCTTAGACACCGGGAAGAGGTACGAGCAGTACTTC.

This chain joins TRBV6-1 and TRBJ2-7; the D is unclear. Between the trimmed V and J ends, which lost 7 bases and 3 bases, there was a span of 10 bases. Germline V gene lookup returns CDR1 MNHNS and CDR2 SASEGT. The CDR3 extends over 12 amino acids. The CDR3 DNA reads as TGTGCCAGCAAGCACGGGTTCTACGAGCAGTACTTC. Translated: CASKHGFYEQYF.

In this sample, this clonotype turned up many times. The chain has TRBV20-1 and TRBJ2-4; 10 nucleotides align to TRBD1. The CDR3 extends over 15 amino acids. The germline V gene encodes CDR1 DFQATT and CDR2 SNEGSKA (reference sequence). The junction had 14 bases not matched to a gene; V was cut back by 5 bases and J by 10 bases. CDR3 loop: CSALTTSGGQGIQYF. The CDR3 nucleotides read TGCAGTGCTCTAACCACGAGCGGGGGACAGGGGATTCAGTACTTC.

This clonotype was counted a few times. The chain couples TRBV6-1 to TRBJ1-4, with D maybe TRBD1 (6 bases). Germline V gene data show CDR1 as MNHNS and CDR2 as SASEGT. Trimming removed 7 bases at V and 1 base at J, with 22 bases between. The CDR3 consists of 18 residues. Here the CDR3 DNA reads TGTGCCAGCAAACCCCACCGGGACACGTACGAAACTAATGAAAAACTGTTTTTT. This encodes CASKPHRDTYETNEKLFF.

This chain uses TRBV30 with TRBJ2-7; D is uncertain. V lost 5 bases and J lost 0, with 8 bases in between. The CDR3 runs 12 residues. Germline loops: CDR1 GTSNPN, CDR2 SVGIG (reference sequence). Here the CDR3 DNA reads TGTGCCTGGGGCATCTACTCCTACGAGCAGTACTTC. Translation gives CAWGIYSYEQYF. The full variable domain, with the rest looked up from reference TRBV30 and TRBJ2-7, is SQTIHQWPATLVQPVGSPLSLECTVEGTSNPNLYWYRQAAGRGLQLLFYSVGIGQISSEVPQNLSASRPQDRQFILSSKKLLLSDSGFYLCAWGIYSYEQYFGPGTRLTVT.

V is TRBV6-2 or TRBV6-3 and J is TRBJ1-5, with TRBD1 identical over 7 bases. CDR3 length: 13 amino acids. The trim removed 4 bases at V and 6 bases at J, leaving 3 bases unmatched. The germline CDR1 and CDR2 sequences are MNHEY and SVGEGT. CDR3 residues: CASSLQGTQPQHF. CDR3 nucleotides: TGTGCCAGCAGTTTACAGGGGACTCAGCCCCAGCATTTT.

J is TRBJ1-5 and V is TRBV7-2; a weak D match, TRBD1 (6 bases). This CDR3 contains 15 residues. CDR1 and CDR2 from the germline V gene are SGHTA and FQGNSA. V shed 1 base and J shed 3 bases, with 10 bases lying between them. The CDR3 loop reads CASSLGDRPNQPQHF. The CDR3 nucleotides are TGTGCCAGCAGCTTAGGTGACAGGCCCAATCAGCCCCAGCATTTT.

As for this clonotype: The CDR3 does not end in the conserved phenylalanine or tryptophan, so this is likely a read error. Because the CDR3's place on the DNA is in doubt, the DNA is left out and the CDR3 is given as listed by TCRdb. This chain uses TRBV3-2 with TRBJ2-7. TRBV3-2 represents a pseudogene. The CDR3 length equals 10 residues, ends included. The CDR3 loop reads CARPTYEQYI.

The chain carries TRBV11-1 and TRBJ2-2; 10 bases map to TRBD1. The CDR3 has 20 amino acids. The V segment lost 1 base and the J segment 6 bases; nucleotides outside the gene matches: 17. Per germline, CDR1 SGHAT and CDR2 FQDESV (reference sequence). CDR3 residues: CASSLGWSTGGIVVPGELFF. The CDR3 DNA follows: TGTGCCAGCAGCTTAGGATGGTCGACAGGGGGCATTGTAGTCCCCGGGGAGCTGTTTTTT.

This clonotype came up many times. The gene calls are TRBV6-2 or TRBV6-3 and TRBJ1-2, with 7 bases identical to TRBD1. This CDR3 contains 13 residues. CDR1 and CDR2 (germline): MNHEY, SVGEGT. Germline trimming cut 4 bases from V and 7 bases from J; bases unmatched to any gene: 6. The CDR3 protein is CASSLYRGGGYTF. The DNA for the CDR3 is TGTGCCAGCAGTTTATACAGGGGCGGTGGCTACACCTTC.

The chain joins TRBV20-1 to TRBJ2-1, with 7 bases matching TRBD2. J was trimmed by 8 bases and V by 6 bases; bases with no gene match: 10. This CDR3 has 13 residues. The V gene's germline CDR1 is DFQATT and CDR2 SNEGSKA (reference sequence). CDR3 nucleotide sequence: TGCAGTGCCCAGACTAGCCAGGAAGATGAGCAGTTCTTC. Its protein is CSAQTSQEDEQFF.

The rearrangement links TRBV20-1 to TRBJ1-2; D possibly corresponds to TRBD1 (6 bases). The CDR3 runs to 15 residues. V was pared by 5 bases and J by 1 base, with 17 bases between. Germline CDR1 and CDR2: DFQATT and SNEGSKA (reference sequence). CDR3 nucleotide sequence: TGCAGTGCTCCGACCGGGGGCACCTTTAACTATGGCTACACCTTC. Translated: CSAPTGGTFNYGYTF.

The chain links TRBV7-9 to TRBJ2-5; 7 bases map to TRBD1. Germline V gene data show CDR1 as SEHNR and CDR2 as FQNEAQ (reference sequence). This CDR3 comprises 15 residues. J lost 6 bases, V lost 5 bases, and 12 bases had no gene match. CDR3 DNA sequence: TGTGCCAGCAGCCCTGGGACAGAAGAACCAAAGACCCAGTACTTC. This gives the protein CASSPGTEEPKTQYF.